This T cell receptor beta chain was recovered during a study of control samples from healthy donors and cancer patients (dated by TCRdb to 2020 to 2022). The library was produced with the immunoSEQ multiplex PCR assay. TCRdb's version of the immuneACCESS table is confined to in-frame rearrangements and falls short of the full clone set. An unresolved V gene accounts for under half of the shortfall where checked; the remainder is of unknown origin. The sample includes 50,000 to 70,000 clones, with over 75% observed a single time. Together, the top ten hold around 3.8% of the sample. Remarks on this clone: The antigen it binds to is not known. The input lacks base qualities; no much larger clone sits a single base away.

CDR1 LNHNV and CDR2 YYDKDF are derived from the germline V gene (reference sequence). Spanning cysteine to phenylalanine, the CDR3 consists of 13 amino acids. Of all the DNA, just the CDR3 is kept, 39 bases in frame from base 1. At the junction V is shortened by 7 bases and J by 6 bases, with 12 bases in between. This TCR was recovered from a man over 45 in good health. The V gene is TRBV15 and the J gene is TRBJ2-2, with a weak D call of TRBD2 (6 bases match). The sequenced sample was blood. The sequenced DNA is TGTGCCACCACCCTGACGGGGGCCGGGGAGCTGTTTTTT. The resulting protein is CATTLTGAGELFF.